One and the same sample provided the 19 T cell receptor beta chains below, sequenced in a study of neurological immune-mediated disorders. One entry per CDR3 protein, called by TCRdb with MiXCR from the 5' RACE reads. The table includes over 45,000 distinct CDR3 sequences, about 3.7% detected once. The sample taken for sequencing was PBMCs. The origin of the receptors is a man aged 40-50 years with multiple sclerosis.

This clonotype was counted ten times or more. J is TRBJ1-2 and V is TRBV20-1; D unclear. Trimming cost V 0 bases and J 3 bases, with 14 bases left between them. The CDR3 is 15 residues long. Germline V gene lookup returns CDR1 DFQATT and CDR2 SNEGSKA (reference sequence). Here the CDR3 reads CSARDAGLPHYGYTF. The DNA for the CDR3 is TGCAGTGCTAGAGATGCCGGGCTCCCCCACTATGGCTACACCTTC.

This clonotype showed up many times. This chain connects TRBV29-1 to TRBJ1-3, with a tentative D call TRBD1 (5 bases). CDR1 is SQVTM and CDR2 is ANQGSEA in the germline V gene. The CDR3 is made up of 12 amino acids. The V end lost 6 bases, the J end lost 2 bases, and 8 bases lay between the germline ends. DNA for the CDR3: TGCAGCGTCAGGGACGCTGGAAACACCATATATTTT. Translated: CSVRDAGNTIYF.

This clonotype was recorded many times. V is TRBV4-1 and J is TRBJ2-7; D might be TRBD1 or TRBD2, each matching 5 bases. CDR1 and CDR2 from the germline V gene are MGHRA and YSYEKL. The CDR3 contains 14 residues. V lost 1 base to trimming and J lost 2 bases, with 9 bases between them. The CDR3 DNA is TGCGCCAGCAGCCAAGTGTCGGGACCCTACGAGCAGTACTTC. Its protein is CASSQVSGPYEQYF.

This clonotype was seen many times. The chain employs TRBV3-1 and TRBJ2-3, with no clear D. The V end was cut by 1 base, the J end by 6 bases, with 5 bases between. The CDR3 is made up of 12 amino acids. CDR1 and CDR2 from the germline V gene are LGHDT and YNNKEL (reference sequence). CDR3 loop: CASSQVFDTQYF. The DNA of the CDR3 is TGTGCCAGCAGCCAAGTTTTCGATACGCAGTATTTT.

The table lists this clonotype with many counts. CDR3 nucleotides: TGCGCCAGCAGCTCACCTGCCTCAAACACCGGGGAGCTGTTTTTT. As protein: CASSSPASNTGELFF. The chain links TRBV5-1 to TRBJ2-2; the D is unclear. The CDR3 extends over 15 amino acids. Deletions cut 3 bases from V and 2 bases from J, with 11 bases between. Germline V gives CDR1 SGHRS, CDR2 YFSETQ.

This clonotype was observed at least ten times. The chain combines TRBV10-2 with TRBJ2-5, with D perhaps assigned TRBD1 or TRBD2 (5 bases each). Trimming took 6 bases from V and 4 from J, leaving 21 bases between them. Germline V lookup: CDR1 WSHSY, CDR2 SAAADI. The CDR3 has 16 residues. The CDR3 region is CASRDLLGGGTETQYF. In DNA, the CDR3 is TGCGCCAGCAGGGATCTGTTAGGTGGGGGTACAGAGACCCAGTACTTC.

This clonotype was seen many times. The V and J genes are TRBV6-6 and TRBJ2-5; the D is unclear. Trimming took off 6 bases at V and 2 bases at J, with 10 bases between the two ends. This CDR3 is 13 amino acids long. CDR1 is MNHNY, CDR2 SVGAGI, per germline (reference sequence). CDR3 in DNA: TGTGCCAGCAGACTACACAGACAAGAGACCCAGTACTTC. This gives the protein CASRLHRQETQYF.

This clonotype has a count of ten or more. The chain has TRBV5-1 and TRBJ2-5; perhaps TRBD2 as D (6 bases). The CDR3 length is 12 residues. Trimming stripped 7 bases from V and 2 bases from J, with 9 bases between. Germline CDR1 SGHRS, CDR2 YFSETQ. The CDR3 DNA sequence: TGCGCCAGCCGGGACTCTCAAGAGACCCAGTACTTC. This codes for CASRDSQETQYF. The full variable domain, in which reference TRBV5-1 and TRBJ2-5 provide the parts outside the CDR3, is KAGVTQTPRYLIKTRGQQVTLSCSPISGHRSVSWYQQTPGQGLQFLFEYFSETQRNKGNFPGRFSGRQFSNSRSEMNVSTLELGDSALYLCASRDSQETQYFGPGTRLLVL.

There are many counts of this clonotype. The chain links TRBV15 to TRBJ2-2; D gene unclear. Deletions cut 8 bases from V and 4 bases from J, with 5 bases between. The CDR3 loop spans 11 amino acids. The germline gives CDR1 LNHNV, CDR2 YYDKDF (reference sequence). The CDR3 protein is CATSATGELFF. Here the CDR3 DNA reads TGTGCCACCTCCGCCACCGGGGAGCTGTTTTTT.

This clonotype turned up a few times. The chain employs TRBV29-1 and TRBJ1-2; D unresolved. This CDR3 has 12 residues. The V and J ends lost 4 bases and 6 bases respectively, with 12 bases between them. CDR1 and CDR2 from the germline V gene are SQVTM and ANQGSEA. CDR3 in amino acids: CSVATVQDGYTF. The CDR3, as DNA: TGCAGCGTTGCAACAGTACAAGATGGCTACACCTTC.

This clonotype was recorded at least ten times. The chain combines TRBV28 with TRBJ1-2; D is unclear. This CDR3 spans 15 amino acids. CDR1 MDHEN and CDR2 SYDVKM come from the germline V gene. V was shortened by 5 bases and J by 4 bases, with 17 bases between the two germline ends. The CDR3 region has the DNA TGTGCCAGCAGTCCCTTTGGCCAGTCCGCCTATGGCTACACCTTC. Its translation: CASSPFGQSAYGYTF.

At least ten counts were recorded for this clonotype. The DNA of the CDR3 is TGTGCCAGCAGCGTAGGTGGGGGGGCTTCTGAGCAGTTCTTC. This gives the protein CASSVGGGASEQFF. J is TRBJ2-1 and V is TRBV9; possibly TRBD2 for D (7 bases). The CDR3 runs to 14 residues. V gave up 0 bases and J gave up 9 bases, with 13 bases separating them. Germline V gene sequence: CDR1 SGDLS, CDR2 YYNGEE. Full variable domain (remainder filled in from reference TRBV9 and TRBJ2-1): DSGVTQTPKHLITATGQRVTLRCSPRSGDLSVYWYQQSLDQGLQFLIQYYNGEERAKGNILERFSAQQFPDLHSELNLSSLELGDSALYFCASSVGGGASEQFFGPGTRLTVL.

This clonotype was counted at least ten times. This CDR3 is CSVGTRDRGYEQYF. DNA for the CDR3: TGCAGCGTGGGGACCCGGGACAGGGGGTACGAGCAGTACTTC. V is TRBV29-1 and J is TRBJ2-7, with TRBD1 matching over 11 bases. This CDR3 region has 14 residues. Germline CDR1 and CDR2: SQVTM and ANQGSEA. V trimming: 6 bases; J trimming: 4 bases; junction bases outside the gene matches: 8.

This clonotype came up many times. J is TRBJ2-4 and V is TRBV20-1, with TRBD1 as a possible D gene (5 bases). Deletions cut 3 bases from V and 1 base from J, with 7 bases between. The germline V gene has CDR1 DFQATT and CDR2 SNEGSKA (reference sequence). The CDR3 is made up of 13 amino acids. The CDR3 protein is CSARGLAKNIQYF. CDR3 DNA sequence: TGCAGTGCTAGGGGGCTCGCCAAAAACATTCAGTACTTC.

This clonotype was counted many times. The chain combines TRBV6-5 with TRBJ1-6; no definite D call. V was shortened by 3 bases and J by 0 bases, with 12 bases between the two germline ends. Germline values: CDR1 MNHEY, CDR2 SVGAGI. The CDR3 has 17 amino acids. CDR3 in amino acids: CASSYRAESSYNSPLHF. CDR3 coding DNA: TGTGCCAGCAGTTATCGGGCCGAGAGCTCCTATAATTCACCCCTCCACTTT.

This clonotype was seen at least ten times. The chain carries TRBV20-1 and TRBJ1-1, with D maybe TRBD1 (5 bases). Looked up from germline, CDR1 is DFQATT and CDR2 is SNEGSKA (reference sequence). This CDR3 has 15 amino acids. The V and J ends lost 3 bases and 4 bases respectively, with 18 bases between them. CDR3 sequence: CSASSGLLGVTEAFF. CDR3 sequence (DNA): TGCAGTGCTAGCTCGGGCCTCCTAGGGGTCACTGAAGCTTTCTTT.

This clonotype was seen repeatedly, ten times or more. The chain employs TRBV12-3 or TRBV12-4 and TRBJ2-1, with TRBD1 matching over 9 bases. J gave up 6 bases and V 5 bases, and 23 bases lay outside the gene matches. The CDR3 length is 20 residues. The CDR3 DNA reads TGTGCCAGCAGTCTTCCCCGGGGACAGGGTGTTTTAGGAGATCGCAATGAGCAGTTCTTC. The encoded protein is CASSLPRGQGVLGDRNEQFF.

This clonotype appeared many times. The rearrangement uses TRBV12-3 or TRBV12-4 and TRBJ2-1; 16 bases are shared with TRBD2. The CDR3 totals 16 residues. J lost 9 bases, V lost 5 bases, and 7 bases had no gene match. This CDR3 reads CASSESGTSGGVEQFF. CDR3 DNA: TGTGCCAGCAGTGAATCCGGGACTAGCGGGGGGGTTGAGCAGTTCTTC.

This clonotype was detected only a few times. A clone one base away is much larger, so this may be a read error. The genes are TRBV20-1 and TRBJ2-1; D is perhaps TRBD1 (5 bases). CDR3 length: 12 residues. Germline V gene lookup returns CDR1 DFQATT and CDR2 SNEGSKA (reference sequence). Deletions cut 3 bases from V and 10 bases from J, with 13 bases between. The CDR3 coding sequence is TGCAGTGCTAGTGTTAAGGGGCTAGAGCAGTTCTTC. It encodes CSASVKGLEQFF.